Each of the 3 T cell receptor beta chains below was sequenced from the same sample in a study of patients and donors after allogeneic stem cell transplantation. MiXCR, applied by TCRdb to the RT-PCR reads, yields one record per CDR3 protein. The sample lists roughly 880,000 distinct CDR3 sequences; around 17% were seen once. The material sequenced was blood, either unsorted or a sorted T cell fraction (not recorded which). These TCRs come from a human donor who was either an allogeneic HSCT recipient or a stem cell or donor lymphocyte infusion donor (not recorded which). It is not recorded whose cells these are; they may come from a transplant donor.

This clonotype was observed a few times. The CDR3 bases are TGTGCCAGCAGTGAAGGCTTAGCGGGTCGTACTGAGCAGTTCTTC. This codes for CASSEGLAGRTEQFF. V usage is TRBV6-1 and J usage is TRBJ2-1; 7 bases line up with TRBD2. CDR3 length equals 15 residues. Unmatched junction bases numbered 9, after V lost 1 base and J lost 9 bases. Germline V gene data show CDR1 as MNHNS and CDR2 as SASEGT.

This clonotype was counted between two and nine times. V usage is TRBV12-3 or TRBV12-4 and J usage is TRBJ1-2, with D perhaps matching TRBD1 (5 bases). V shed 2 bases and J shed 10 bases, with 11 bases lying between them. This CDR3 comprises 12 residues. The CDR3 DNA follows: TGTGCCAGCAGTTTATCGGCAGGGAACTACACCTTC. Translated: CASSLSAGNYTF.

The V and J genes are TRBV7-9 and TRBJ1-2; possible D gene TRBD1, 5 bases. This CDR3 has 16 residues. V lost 4 bases and J 8 bases, leaving 23 bases between the germline ends. Germline V gene lookup returns CDR1 SEHNR and CDR2 FQNEAQ (reference sequence). The chain's CDR3 is CASSSRMTDDAGGYTF. In DNA form, the CDR3 reads TGTGCCAGCAGCTCCAGGATGACAGATGATGCGGGCGGCTACACCTTC.